Listed below are T cell receptor beta chains from one sample, sequenced in a study of beta chain features in type 1 diabetes. The table came from immunoSEQ multiplex PCR; TCRdb's copy has only in-frame clones and leaves some out. The table has hundreds of thousands of clones, about 30% seen once. Sequencing was performed on naive CD4+ T cells from blood. Source of these receptors: a man aged 18 to 30 in good health. Each CDR3 is given with its conserved first and last residue. Each record gives: CDR3 length, V gene, D gene, clone size, J gene, CDR3 protein, CDR3 DNA. A D gene is named only where the DNA matches it firmly. Clone size appears in some rows only: once, few, many, or a class for an expanded clone.

>14|TRBV30|TRBD1|.|TRBJ1-4
CAWSKDRVREKLFF
TGTGCCTGGAGTAAAGACAGGGTTCGGGAAAAACTGTTTTTT
>12|TRBV7-9|.|few|TRBJ1-2
CASSSDLYGYTF
TGTGCCAGCAGCTCGGATCTCTATGGCTACACCTTC
>13|TRBV30|.|.|TRBJ1-5
CAWSGDGNQPQHF
TGTGCCTGGAGTGGGGACGGTAATCAGCCCCAGCATTTT
>14|TRBV30|TRBD1|.|TRBJ2-7
CAWRTGGFGYEQYF
TGTGCCTGGAGGACAGGGGGTTTTGGGTACGAGCAGTACTTC
>14|TRBV9|.|few|TRBJ2-7
CASSVTLDSYEQYF
TGTGCCAGCAGCGTAACACTTGACTCGTACGAGCAGTACTTC
>17|TRBV15|.|.|TRBJ2-3
CATSRDWAGRSTDTQYF
TGTGCCACCAGCAGAGATTGGGCAGGGCGATCCACAGATACGCAGTATTTT
>12|TRBV29-1|.|few|TRBJ1-5
CSVLDGNQPQHF
TGCAGCGTCCTCGACGGGAATCAGCCCCAGCATTTT
>16|TRBV5-1|.|few|TRBJ2-5
CASRPFQGPWEETQYF
TGCGCCAGCCGCCCTTTCCAGGGGCCGTGGGAAGAGACCCAGTACTTC
>14|TRBV5-1|.|few|TRBJ2-1
CASSLAGRYNEQFF
TGCGCCAGCAGCTTGGCCGGGAGATACAATGAGCAGTTCTTC
>15|TRBV9|TRBD2|few|TRBJ2-5
CASSAHSGLGETQYF
TGTGCCAGCAGCGCACACTCGGGACTAGGAGAGACCCAGTACTTC
>12|TRBV30|.|.|TRBJ1-2
CAWSVPAVGYTF
TGTGCCTGGAGTGTCCCGGCAGTTGGCTACACCTTC
>15|TRBV7-3|TRBD2|.|TRBJ2-3
CASSLASGSADTQYF
TGTGCCAGCAGCTTAGCTAGCGGGAGTGCAGATACGCAGTATTTT
>15|TRBV28|TRBD1|few|TRBJ2-1
CASSLSGTGKNEQFF
TGTGCCAGCAGTTTATCCGGGACAGGGAAAAATGAGCAGTTCTTC
>15|TRBV7-2|TRBD1|.|TRBJ2-7
CASRDRAGAGYEQYF
TGTGCCAGCAGGGACAGGGCAGGAGCGGGCTACGAGCAGTACTTC
>13|TRBV5-6|TRBD2|.|TRBJ2-4
CASSIEGLSIQYF
TGTGCCAGCAGCATAGAGGGACTAAGCATTCAGTACTTC
>14|TRBV6-1|TRBD2|.|TRBJ2-7
CASREGLAGVQQYF
TGTGCCAGCAGGGAAGGACTAGCGGGAGTACAGCAGTACTTC
>13|TRBV7-9|.|few|TRBJ1-4
CASSRSIGEKLFF
TGTGCCAGCAGCCGATCGATCGGTGAAAAACTGTTTTTT
>13|TRBV9|.|few|TRBJ2-7
CASARGTTYEQYF
TGTGCCAGCGCACGGGGCACCACCTACGAGCAGTACTTC
>16|TRBV9|TRBD1|few|TRBJ2-1
CASSTGATPLFDEQFF
TGTGCCAGCAGCACAGGGGCGACACCGCTCTTCGATGAGCAGTTCTTC
>15|TRBV4-1|.|.|TRBJ2-2
CASSQGQGGFGELFF
TGCGCCAGCAGCCAAGGACAGGGAGGTTTTGGGGAGCTGTTTTTT
>13|TRBV30|.|.|TRBJ1-1
CAWVGRTRHWAFF
TGTGCCTGGGTGGGGCGGACCAGGCATTGGGCTTTCTTT
>11|TRBV20-1|.|.|TRBJ2-1
CSADHSNEQFF
TGCAGTGCCGACCACAGCAATGAGCAGTTCTTC
>16|TRBV14|TRBD2|.|TRBJ2-1
CASSRGLAGGFSEQFF
TGTGCCAGCAGCCGAGGACTAGCGGGAGGATTCAGTGAGCAGTTCTTC
>14|TRBV19|.|.|TRBJ1-1
CASSVPGPGTEAFF
TGTGCCAGTAGTGTCCCGGGGCCGGGAACTGAAGCTTTCTTT